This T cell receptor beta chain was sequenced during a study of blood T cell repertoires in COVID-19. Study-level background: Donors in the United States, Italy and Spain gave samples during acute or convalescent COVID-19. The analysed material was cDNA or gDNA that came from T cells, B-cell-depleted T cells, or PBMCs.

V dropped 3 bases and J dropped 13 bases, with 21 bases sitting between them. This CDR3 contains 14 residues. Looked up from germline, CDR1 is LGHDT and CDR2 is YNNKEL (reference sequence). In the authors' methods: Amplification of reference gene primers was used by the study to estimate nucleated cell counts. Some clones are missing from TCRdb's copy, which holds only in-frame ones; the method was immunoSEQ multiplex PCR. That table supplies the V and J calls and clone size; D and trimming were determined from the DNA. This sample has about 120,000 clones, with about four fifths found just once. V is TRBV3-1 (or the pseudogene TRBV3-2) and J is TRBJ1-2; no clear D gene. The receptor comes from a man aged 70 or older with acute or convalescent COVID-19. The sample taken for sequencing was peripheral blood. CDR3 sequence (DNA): TGTGCCAGCAGCCAGGGGAGCCCTTTCTTCGATAGCACCTTC. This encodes CASSQGSPFFDSTF.